The clone carrying this TCR beta chain was detected once. Its matching antigen is unknown. PCR was performed using 60 Vbeta and 13 Jbeta primers. The table came from immunoSEQ multiplex PCR; TCRdb's copy has only in-frame clones and leaves some out. The sample shows roughly 150,000 clones, approximately 81% of them seen only once. The record originates from a study of cytomegalovirus exposure and HLA in healthy donors. Study summary: Most donors, about 77% of around 400 genotyped, fell in the Caucasian-associated ancestry cluster. The study, taken as a whole, reports: A missense DCLRE1C variant was associated with V- and J-gene trimming of TCR beta chains in a later analysis, and an independent cohort replicated the association. Later analysis identified several of the most significant clusters that appeared linked to common viral pathogens. A later analysis showed HLA-associated TCR beta chains outstripping equally common others in clonal expansion.

The V gene lost 0 bases and the J gene lost 0 bases, with 12 bases spanning the gap. The germline V gene has CDR1 SGHTA and CDR2 FQGTGA. The CDR3 is 18 amino acids. Specimen: PBMCs. This sequence originates from a boy between 2 and 10 years old in good health and CMV-seronegative. The V call is TRBV7-3, the J call TRBJ2-6; D gene uncertain. CDR3 in DNA: TGTGCCAGCAGCTTAACGGGCAGCTCCTTCTCTGGGGCCAACGTCCTGACTTTC. Its translation is CASSLTGSSFSGANVLTF.